These 3 T cell receptor beta chains were all obtained from the same sample, sequenced in a study of cytomegalovirus exposure and HLA in healthy donors. The study ran its PCR with 60 Vbeta and 13 Jbeta primers. The protocol was immunoSEQ multiplex PCR, while the TCRdb copy is restricted to in-frame clones and leaves out a portion. The sample has 130,000 or so clones; roughly 86% are singletons. The sequenced sample was PBMCs. All receptors derive from a man aged 18 to 29 in good health and CMV-seronegative.

V usage is TRBV11-2 and J usage is TRBJ2-1; 7 bases map to TRBD2. The germline CDR1 and CDR2 sequences are SGHAT and FQNNGV. V was pared by 5 bases and J by 12 bases, with 19 bases of the junction left unmatched. The CDR3 covers 16 residues. The CDR3 protein is CASSVLMAGVLGGQFF. The CDR3 DNA reads TGTGCCAGCAGCGTCTTAATGGCGGGGGTCCTAGGTGGGCAGTTCTTC.

The chain carries TRBV7-2 and TRBJ2-1; D is perhaps TRBD2 (6 bases). The germline V gene encodes CDR1 SGHTA and CDR2 FQGNSA. V was clipped by 2 bases and J by 9 bases, with 17 bases between them. This CDR3 comprises 15 residues. This CDR3 reads CASSLIFGGFGEQFF. CDR3 bases: TGTGCCAGCAGCTTAATTTTTGGGGGGTTTGGTGAGCAGTTCTTC.

This clone was counted a single time. This chain connects TRBV11-2 to TRBJ1-6, with TRBD1 matching 11 bases. V was pared by 6 bases and J by 9 bases, with 4 bases of the junction left unmatched. There are 14 residues in the CDR3. Germline V gives CDR1 SGHAT, CDR2 FQNNGV. The chain's CDR3 is CASSYGQGASPLHF. CDR3 nucleotide sequence: TGTGCCAGCAGTTACGGACAGGGGGCTTCACCCCTCCACTTT.